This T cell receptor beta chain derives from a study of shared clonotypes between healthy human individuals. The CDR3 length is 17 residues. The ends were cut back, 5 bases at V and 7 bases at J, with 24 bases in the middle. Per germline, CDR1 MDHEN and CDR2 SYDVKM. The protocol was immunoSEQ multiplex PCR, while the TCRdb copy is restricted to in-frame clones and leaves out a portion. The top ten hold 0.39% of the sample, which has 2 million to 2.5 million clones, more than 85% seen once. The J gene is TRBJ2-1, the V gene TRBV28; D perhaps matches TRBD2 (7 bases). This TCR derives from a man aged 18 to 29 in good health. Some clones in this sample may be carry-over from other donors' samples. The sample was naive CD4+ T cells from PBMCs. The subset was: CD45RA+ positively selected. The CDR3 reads CASSPLLWGGRRNEQFF. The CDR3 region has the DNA TGTGCCAGCAGTCCTCTCCTCTGGGGGGGGCGCAGGAATGAGCAGTTCTTC.